Shown below are 2 T cell receptor beta chains from a single sample sequenced in a study of cytomegalovirus exposure and HLA in healthy donors. The PCR was carried out with 60 Vbeta primers and 13 Jbeta primers. Repertoires were generated with immunoSEQ multiplex PCR, while TCRdb's copy carries only in-frame clones and drops some. The sample has fewer than 140,000 clones, around 82% seen once. The sequencing input was PBMCs. The origin of the receptors is a man aged 45-65 years in good health and CMV-seronegative.

The CDR3 sequence is CASSEVGGAFGNTIYF. CDR3 nucleotides: TGTGCCAGCAGTGAAGTAGGGGGGGCCTTTGGAAACACCATATATTTT. V and J are TRBV2 and TRBJ1-3, with a weak D call TRBD1 (6 bases). V lost 1 base to trimming and J lost 3 bases, with 13 bases between them. Germline V CDR1 and CDR2: SNHLY, FYNNEI. CDR3 size: 16 residues.

The gene calls are TRBV9 and TRBJ2-2; TRBD1 might be the D (5 bases). In germline, CDR1 is SGDLS, CDR2 YYNGEE. This CDR3 spans 12 amino acids. V dropped 3 bases and J dropped 10 bases, with 10 bases sitting between them. CDR3 DNA sequence: TGTGCCAGCAGCGATGCAGGACAGGAGCTGTTTTTT. Translating gives CASSDAGQELFF.